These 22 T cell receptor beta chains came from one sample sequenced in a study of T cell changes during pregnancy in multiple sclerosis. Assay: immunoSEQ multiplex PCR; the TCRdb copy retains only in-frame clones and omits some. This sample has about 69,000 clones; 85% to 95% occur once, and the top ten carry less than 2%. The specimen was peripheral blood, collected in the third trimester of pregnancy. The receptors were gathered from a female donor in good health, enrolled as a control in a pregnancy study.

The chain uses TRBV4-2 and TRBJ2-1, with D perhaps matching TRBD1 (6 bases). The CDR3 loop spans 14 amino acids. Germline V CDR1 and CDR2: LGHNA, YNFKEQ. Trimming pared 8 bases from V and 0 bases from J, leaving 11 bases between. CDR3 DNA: TGTGCCAGCCGTCTCAGGGGCTCCTACAATGAGCAGTTCTTC. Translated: CASRLRGSYNEQFF.

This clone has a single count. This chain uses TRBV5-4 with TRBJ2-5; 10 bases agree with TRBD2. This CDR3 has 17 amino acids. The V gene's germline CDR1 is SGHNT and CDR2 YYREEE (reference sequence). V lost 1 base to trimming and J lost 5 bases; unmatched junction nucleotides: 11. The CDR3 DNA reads TGTGCCAGCAGCTTGCCTTTAGCGGGAGGCCGGGGTGAGACCCAGTACTTC. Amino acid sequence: CASSLPLAGGRGETQYF. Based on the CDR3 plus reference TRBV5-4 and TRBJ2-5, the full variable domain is ETGVTQSPTHLIKTRGQQVTLRCSSQSGHNTVSWYQQALGQGPQFIFQYYREEENGRGNFPPRFSGLQFPNYSSELNVNALELDDSALYLCASSLPLAGGRGETQYFGPGTRLLVL.

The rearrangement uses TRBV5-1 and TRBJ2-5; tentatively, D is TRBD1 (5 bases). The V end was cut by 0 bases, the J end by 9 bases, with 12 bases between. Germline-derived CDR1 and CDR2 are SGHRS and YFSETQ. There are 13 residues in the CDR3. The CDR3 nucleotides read TGCGCCAGCAGCTTGGCCCCAGGGTGGGCCCAGTACTTC. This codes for CASSLAPGWAQYF.

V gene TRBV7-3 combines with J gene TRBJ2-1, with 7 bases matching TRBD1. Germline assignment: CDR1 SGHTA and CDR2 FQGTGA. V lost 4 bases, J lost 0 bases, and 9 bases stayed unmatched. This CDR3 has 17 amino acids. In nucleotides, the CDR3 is TGTGCCAGCAGCTCCGGGACAGCCCGGAGCTCCTACAATGAGCAGTTCTTC. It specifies CASSSGTARSSYNEQFF.

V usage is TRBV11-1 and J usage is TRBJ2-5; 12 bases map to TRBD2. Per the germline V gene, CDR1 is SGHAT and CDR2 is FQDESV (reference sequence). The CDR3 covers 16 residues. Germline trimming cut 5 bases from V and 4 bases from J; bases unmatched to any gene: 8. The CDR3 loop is CASSPRLAGAGETQYF. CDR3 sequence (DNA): TGTGCCAGCAGCCCCAGACTAGCGGGAGCGGGAGAGACCCAGTACTTC.

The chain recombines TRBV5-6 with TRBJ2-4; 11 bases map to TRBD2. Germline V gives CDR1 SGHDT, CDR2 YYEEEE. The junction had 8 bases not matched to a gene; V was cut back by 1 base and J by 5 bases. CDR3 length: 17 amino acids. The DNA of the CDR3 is TGTGCCAGCAGCTTGAGCACTAGCGGGGGCCGGGAAAACATTCAGTACTTC. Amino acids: CASSLSTSGGRENIQYF.

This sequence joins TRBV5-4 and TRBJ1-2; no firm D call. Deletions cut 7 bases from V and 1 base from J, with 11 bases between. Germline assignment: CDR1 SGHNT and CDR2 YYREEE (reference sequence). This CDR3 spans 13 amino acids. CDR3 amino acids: CASGEGINYGYTF. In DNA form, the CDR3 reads TGTGCCAGCGGGGAGGGAATTAACTATGGCTACACCTTC.

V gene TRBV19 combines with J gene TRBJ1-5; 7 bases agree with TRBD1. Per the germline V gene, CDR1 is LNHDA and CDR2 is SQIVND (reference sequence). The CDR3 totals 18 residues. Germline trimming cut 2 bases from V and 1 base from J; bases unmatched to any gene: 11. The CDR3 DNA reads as TGTGCCAGTAGTATATCCCCCGCCGACAGGGAAAGCAATCAGCCCCAGCATTTT. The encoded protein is CASSISPADRESNQPQHF.

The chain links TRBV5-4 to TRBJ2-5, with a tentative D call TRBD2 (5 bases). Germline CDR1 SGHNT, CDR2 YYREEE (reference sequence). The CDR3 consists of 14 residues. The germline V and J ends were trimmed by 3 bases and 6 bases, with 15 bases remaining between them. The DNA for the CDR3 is TGTGCCAGCAGCTCGACCCAACGGGAAAAGACCCAGTACTTC. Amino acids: CASSSTQREKTQYF.

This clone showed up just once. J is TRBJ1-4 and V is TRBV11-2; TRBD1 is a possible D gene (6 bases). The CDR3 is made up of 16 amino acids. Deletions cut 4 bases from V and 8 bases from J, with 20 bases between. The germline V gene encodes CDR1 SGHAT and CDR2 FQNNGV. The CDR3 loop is CASSYGNRVSWEKLFF. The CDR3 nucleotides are TGTGCCAGCAGCTATGGGAACAGGGTTAGTTGGGAAAAACTGTTTTTT.

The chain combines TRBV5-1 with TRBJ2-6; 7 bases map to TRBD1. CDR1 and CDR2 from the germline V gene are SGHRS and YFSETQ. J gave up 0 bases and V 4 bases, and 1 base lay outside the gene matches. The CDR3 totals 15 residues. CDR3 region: CASSNRGSGANVLTF. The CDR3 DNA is TGCGCCAGCAGCAACAGGGGCTCTGGGGCCAACGTCCTGACTTTC.

Written as DNA, the CDR3 is TGTGCCAGCACATTGGGGGGGACGGGCGAGCAGTACTTC. As protein: CASTLGGTGEQYF. The rearrangement uses TRBV7-3 and TRBJ2-7; 7 nucleotides agree with TRBD2. Germline V lookup: CDR1 SGHTA, CDR2 FQGTGA. The CDR3 totals 13 residues. The ends lost 7 bases at V and 6 bases at J; junction bases unmatched: 9.

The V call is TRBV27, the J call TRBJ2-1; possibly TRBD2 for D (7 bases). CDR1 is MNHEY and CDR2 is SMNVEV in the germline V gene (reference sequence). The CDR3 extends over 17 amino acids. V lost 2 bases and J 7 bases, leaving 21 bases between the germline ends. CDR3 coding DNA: TGTGCCAGCAGTTTAATACTGGGGGCGGGGGATAAGAATGAGCAGTTCTTC. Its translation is CASSLILGAGDKNEQFF.

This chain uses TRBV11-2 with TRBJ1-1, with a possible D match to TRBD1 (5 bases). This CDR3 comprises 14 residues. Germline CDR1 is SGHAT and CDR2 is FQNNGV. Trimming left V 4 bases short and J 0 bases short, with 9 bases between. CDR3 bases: TGTGCCAGCAGCTCCCGACAGCTGAACACTGAAGCTTTCTTT. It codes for CASSSRQLNTEAFF. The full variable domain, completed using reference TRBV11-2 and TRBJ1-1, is EAGVAQSPRYKIIEKRQSVAFWCNPISGHATLYWYQQILGQGPKLLIQFQNNGVVDDSQLPKDRFSAERLKGVDSTLKIQPAKLEDSAVYLCASSSRQLNTEAFFGQGTRLTVV.

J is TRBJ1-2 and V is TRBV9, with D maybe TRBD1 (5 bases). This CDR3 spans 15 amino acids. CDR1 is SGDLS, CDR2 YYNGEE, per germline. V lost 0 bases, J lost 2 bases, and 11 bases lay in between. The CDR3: CASSVDPGSNYGYTF. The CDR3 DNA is TGTGCCAGCAGCGTAGATCCAGGGTCGAACTATGGCTACACCTTC.

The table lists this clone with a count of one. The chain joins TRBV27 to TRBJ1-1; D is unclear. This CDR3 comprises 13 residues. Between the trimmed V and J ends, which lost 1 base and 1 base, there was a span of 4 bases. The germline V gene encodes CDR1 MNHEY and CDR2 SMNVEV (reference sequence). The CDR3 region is CASSLWRNTEAFF. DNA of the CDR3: TGTGCCAGCAGTTTATGGAGGAACACTGAAGCTTTCTTT.

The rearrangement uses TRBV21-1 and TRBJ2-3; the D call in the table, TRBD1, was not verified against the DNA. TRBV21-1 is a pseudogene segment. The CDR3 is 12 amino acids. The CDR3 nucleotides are TGTGCCAGCAGCAGGATCAGGAATACGCAGTATTTT. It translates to CASSRIRNTQYF.

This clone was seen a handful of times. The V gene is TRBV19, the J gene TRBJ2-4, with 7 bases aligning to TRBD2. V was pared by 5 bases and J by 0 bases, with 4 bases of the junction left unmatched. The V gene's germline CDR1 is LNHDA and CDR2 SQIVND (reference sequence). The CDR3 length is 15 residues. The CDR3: CASSRGEIAKNIQYF. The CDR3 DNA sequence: TGTGCCAGTAGTCGGGGGGAAATAGCCAAAAACATTCAGTACTTC.

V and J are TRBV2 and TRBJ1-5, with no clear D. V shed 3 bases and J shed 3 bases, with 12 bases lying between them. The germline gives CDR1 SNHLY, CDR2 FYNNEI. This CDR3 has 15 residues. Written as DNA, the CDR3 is TGTGCCAGCAGTGAGCGACTCGCCTTCAATCAGCCCCAGCATTTT. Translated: CASSERLAFNQPQHF.

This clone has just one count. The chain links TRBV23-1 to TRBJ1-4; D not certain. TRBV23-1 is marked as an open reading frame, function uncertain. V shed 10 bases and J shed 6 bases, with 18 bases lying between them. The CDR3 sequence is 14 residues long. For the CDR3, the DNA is TGCGCCAATAGCAAGTTAATCAAACATGAAAAACTGTTTTTT. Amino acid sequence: CANSKLIKHEKLFF.

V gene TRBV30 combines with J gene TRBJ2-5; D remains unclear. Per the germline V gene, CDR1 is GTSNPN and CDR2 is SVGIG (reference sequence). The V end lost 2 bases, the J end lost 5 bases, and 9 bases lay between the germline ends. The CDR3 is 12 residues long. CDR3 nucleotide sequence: TGTGCCTGGAGTCGTAGTCATGAGACCCAGTACTTC. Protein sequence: CAWSRSHETQYF.

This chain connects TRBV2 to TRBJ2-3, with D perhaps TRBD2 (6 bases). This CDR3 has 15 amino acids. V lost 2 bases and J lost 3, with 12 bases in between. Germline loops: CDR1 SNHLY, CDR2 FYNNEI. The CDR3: CASSELRLATDTQYF. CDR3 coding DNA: TGTGCCAGCAGTGAACTTCGCCTAGCGACAGATACGCAGTATTTT.